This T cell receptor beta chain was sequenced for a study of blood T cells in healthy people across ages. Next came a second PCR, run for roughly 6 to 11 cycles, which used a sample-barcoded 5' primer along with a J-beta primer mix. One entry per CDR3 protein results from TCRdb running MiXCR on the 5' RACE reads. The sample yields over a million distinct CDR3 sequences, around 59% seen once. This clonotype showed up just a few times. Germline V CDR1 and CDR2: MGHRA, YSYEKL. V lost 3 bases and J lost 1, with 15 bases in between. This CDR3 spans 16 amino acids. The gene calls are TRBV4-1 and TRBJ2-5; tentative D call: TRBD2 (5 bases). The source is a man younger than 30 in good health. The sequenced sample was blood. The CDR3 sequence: CASSHAFGMTQETQYF. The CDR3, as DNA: TGCGCCAGCAGCCATGCTTTCGGGATGACCCAAGAGACCCAGTACTTC.